Each of the 31 T cell receptor beta chains below was sequenced from the same sample in a study of OX40 agonist ivuxolimab in advanced cancers. Assay used: immunoSEQ multiplex PCR; TCRdb lists only in-frame clones, some missing. The sample consists of some 24,000 clones, 78% of them appearing once. The sequences come from CD4+ or CD8+ T cells sorted from blood, collected in a trial of the OX40 agonist ivuxolimab. The receptors stem from an adult with an advanced solid tumor such as melanoma, head and neck, liver or kidney cancer.

The chain uses TRBV7-2 and TRBJ1-2, with TRBD1 as a possible D gene (5 bases). Trimming removed 3 bases from V and 8 bases from J, with 13 bases in between. Per the germline V gene, CDR1 is SGHTA and CDR2 is FQGNSA. CDR3 length equals 13 residues. CDR3 sequence: CASSLTGGGGYTF. The CDR3 DNA sequence: TGTGCCAGCAGCTTGACCGGGGGAGGGGGCTACACCTTC.

The chain has TRBV27 and TRBJ1-1, with D possibly TRBD1 on 6 matching bases. Germline values: CDR1 MNHEY, CDR2 SMNVEV (reference sequence). The CDR3 sequence is 14 residues long. V lost 4 bases and J 1 base, leaving 10 bases between the germline ends. The CDR3 here is CASSYQGRNTEAFF. CDR3 nucleotides: TGTGCCAGCAGTTATCAGGGGCGGAACACTGAAGCTTTCTTT.

V gene TRBV6-4 combines with J gene TRBJ1-1, with 10 bases matching TRBD1. Germline-derived CDR1 and CDR2 are MRHNA and SNTAGT. Trimming at V came to 6 bases and at J to 5 bases, leaving 6 bases not matched to a gene. The CDR3 runs to 14 residues. The CDR3 region is CASRTGGSETEAFF. As DNA, the CDR3 is TGTGCCAGCAGGACAGGGGGCTCTGAGACTGAAGCTTTCTTT.

The genes are TRBV27 and TRBJ1-1, with a possible D match to TRBD1 (6 bases). The germline CDR1 and CDR2 sequences are MNHEY and SMNVEV (reference sequence). The CDR3 extends over 13 amino acids. V lost 4 bases, J lost 10 bases, and 16 bases lay in between. CDR3 loop: CASSSYRAAGAFF. For the CDR3, the DNA is TGTGCCAGCAGTTCCTACAGGGCCGCCGGAGCTTTCTTT.

Points on this clone: One end of the junction varies from germline; a read error may be responsible. This chain uses TRBV6-1 with TRBJ2-1; 8 bases line up with TRBD2. This CDR3 contains 16 residues. CDR1 is MNHNS, CDR2 SASEGT, per germline. DNA of the CDR3: TGTGCCAGCAGGGAAGCGGGAGTAGGGTCCTACAATGAGCAGTTCTTC. Protein product: CASREAGVGSYNEQFF.

The chain has TRBV28 and TRBJ1-4; no reliable D call. V dropped 6 bases and J dropped 3 bases, with 5 bases sitting between them. This CDR3 spans 12 amino acids. CDR1 MDHEN and CDR2 SYDVKM come from the germline V gene. The CDR3 protein is CASRGPNEKLFF. For the CDR3, the DNA is TGTGCCAGCAGGGGTCCTAATGAAAAACTGTTTTTT.

The V call is TRBV4-1, the J call TRBJ1-2; 8 bases match TRBD1. V was clipped by 0 bases and J by 6 bases; unmatched bases: 12. CDR3 length: 17 residues. Germline CDR1 and CDR2: MGHRA and YSYEKL. This CDR3 is CASSQDATGARVDGYTF. The CDR3 DNA reads TGCGCCAGCAGCCAAGATGCGACAGGGGCGAGAGTGGATGGCTACACCTTC.

The CDR3 DNA is TGTGCCAGCAGCTTTTTGGCTGCGACAGGGGACTATGGCTACACCTTC. Encoded protein: CASSFLAATGDYGYTF. The rearrangement links TRBV7-2 to TRBJ1-2; 8 nucleotides match TRBD1. The CDR3 spans 16 residues. Germline CDR1 and CDR2: SGHTA and FQGNSA. After removal of 3 bases from V and 3 bases from J, the junction contained 9 bases not matched to a gene.

The rearrangement uses TRBV28 and TRBJ1-2, with TRBD1 as a possible D gene (5 bases). The germline CDR1 and CDR2 sequences are MDHEN and SYDVKM. CDR3 size: 13 residues. V lost 4 bases, J lost 7 bases, and 13 bases lay in between. The CDR3 here is CASSWAGSGGYTF. The DNA for the CDR3 is TGTGCCAGCAGTTGGGCAGGGTCGGGTGGCTACACCTTC.

The chain recombines TRBV28 with TRBJ2-7; 7 nucleotides match TRBD1. Germline CDR1 and CDR2: MDHEN and SYDVKM. V shed 6 bases, J shed 2 bases, and the junction held 13 bases outside the gene matches. The CDR3 is 16 residues long. The CDR3 DNA sequence: TGTGCCAGCAGCCCTGCCGGGACAGAAGGGACCTACGAGCAGTACTTC. Protein: CASSPAGTEGTYEQYF.

The chain links TRBV28 to TRBJ2-6; D unresolved. The V gene lost 2 bases and the J gene lost 4 bases, with 6 bases spanning the gap. The germline CDR1 and CDR2 sequences are MDHEN and SYDVKM. CDR3 size: 14 residues. The CDR3 DNA follows: TGTGCCAGCAGTTTACTCTACGGGGCCAACGTCCTGACTTTC. The encoded protein is CASSLLYGANVLTF.

This rearrangement joins TRBV10-2 to TRBJ1-2, with no clear D. V gave up 0 bases and J gave up 7 bases, with 9 bases separating them. Looked up from germline, CDR1 is WSHSY and CDR2 is SAAADI. There are 13 residues in the CDR3. CDR3 loop: CASSESRAGGYTF. The CDR3 nucleotides are TGCGCCAGCAGTGAGTCGCGGGCCGGTGGCTACACCTTC.

V and J are TRBV18 and TRBJ1-1; D is perhaps TRBD1 (5 bases). Germline-derived CDR1 and CDR2 are KGHSH and LQKENI. V lost 2 bases, J lost 4 bases, and 8 bases lay in between. This CDR3 contains 13 residues. This chain's CDR3 is CASSPSGSTEAFF. The CDR3 DNA reads as TGTGCCAGCTCACCATCAGGGTCCACTGAAGCTTTCTTT.

The chain recombines TRBV6-6 with TRBJ2-7; D uncertain. Deletions cut 7 bases from V and 0 bases from J, with 16 bases between. The length of the CDR3 is 15 residues. CDR1 is MNHNY and CDR2 is SVGAGI in the germline V gene (reference sequence). In DNA, the CDR3 is TGTGCCAGCACCCCAGCTGACGGAAGCTCCTACGAGCAGTACTTC. Its protein product is CASTPADGSSYEQYF.

Turning to this clone: A read error may account for a junction end that differs from germline. The sample holds other DNA sequences that translate to the same CDR3. J is TRBJ1-1 and V is TRBV4-1; a weak D match, TRBD1 (5 bases). Germline V lookup: CDR1 MGHRA, CDR2 YSYEKL. The length of the CDR3 is 16 residues. CDR3 coding DNA: TGCGCCAGTAGCCAAGGGGATGGGGGAAGATGGCCTGAAGCTTTCTTT. Translated: CASSQGDGGRWPEAFF.

This clone was picked up a small number of times. V and J are TRBV27 and TRBJ2-7, with 8 bases that match TRBD2. V was clipped by 8 bases and J by 6 bases; unmatched bases: 12. CDR3 length: 14 residues. CDR1 is MNHEY and CDR2 is SMNVEV in the germline V gene (reference sequence). The CDR3 reads CASRPPRGGGEQYF. The CDR3 nucleotides read TGTGCCAGCCGCCCTCCTCGGGGGGGAGGCGAGCAGTACTTC.

V and J are TRBV30 and TRBJ1-1; 7 bases fit TRBD1. The CDR3 is 13 residues long. Germline loops: CDR1 GTSNPN, CDR2 SVGIG (reference sequence). V lost 2 bases and J lost 4; bases outside the gene matches: 4. The CDR3 loop is CAWSPGQATEAFF. The CDR3 DNA reads as TGTGCCTGGAGTCCAGGACAGGCCACTGAAGCTTTCTTT.

The chain couples TRBV5-1 to TRBJ1-2; tentatively, D is TRBD1 (5 bases). CDR1 is SGHRS and CDR2 is YFSETQ in the germline V gene. This CDR3 spans 13 amino acids. The V end was cut by 0 bases, the J end by 5 bases, with 8 bases between. As DNA, the CDR3 is TGCGCCAGCAGCTTGGGGGGCTCGTATGGCTACACCTTC. Its protein is CASSLGGSYGYTF.

This clone has just a few counts. The genes are TRBV13 and TRBJ1-1; D gene unclear. CDR3 size: 13 residues. V shed 2 bases and J shed 0 bases, with 4 bases lying between them. The V gene's germline CDR1 is PRHDT and CDR2 FYEKMQ (reference sequence). The CDR3 sequence: CASSLRVNTEAFF. The CDR3 region has the DNA TGTGCCAGCAGCTTACGGGTGAACACTGAAGCTTTCTTT. Full variable domain (remainder filled in from reference TRBV13 and TRBJ1-1): AAGVIQSPRHLIKEKRETATLKCYPIPRHDTVYWYQQGPGQDPQFLISFYEKMQSDKGSIPDRFSAQQFSDYHSELNMSSLELGDSALYFCASSLRVNTEAFFGQGTRLTVV.

This sequence joins TRBV19 and TRBJ2-5; no clear D. Per germline, CDR1 LNHDA and CDR2 SQIVND (reference sequence). CDR3 size: 12 residues. The ends were cut back, 2 bases at V and 4 bases at J, with 5 bases in the middle. The CDR3 region has the DNA TGTGCCAGTAGTATAAGGCCAGAGACCCAGTACTTC. It yields the protein CASSIRPETQYF. Supplemented by reference TRBV19 and TRBJ2-5, the full variable domain reads DGGITQSPKYLFRKEGQNVTLSCEQNLNHDAMYWYRQDPGQGLRLIYYSQIVNDFQKGDIAEGYSVSREKKESFPLTVTSAQKNPTAFYLCASSIRPETQYFGPGTRLLVL.

This rearrangement joins TRBV15 to TRBJ1-5, with D possibly being TRBD1 (6 bases). Trimming took off 1 base at V and 4 bases at J, with 11 bases between the two ends. Germline V CDR1 and CDR2: LNHNV, YYDKDF (reference sequence). The CDR3 length is 15 residues. The CDR3 bases are TGTGCCACCAGCAGAGCCCCAGGGGTTAATCAGCCCCAGCATTTT. Amino acid sequence: CATSRAPGVNQPQHF. Drawing the rest from reference TRBV15 and TRBJ1-5, the complete variable domain is DAMVIQNPRYQVTQFGKPVTLSCSQTLNHNVMYWYQQKSSQAPKLLFHYYDKDFNNEADTPDNFQSRRPNTSFCFLDIRSPGLGDTAMYLCATSRAPGVNQPQHFGDGTRLSIL.

The chain combines TRBV7-3 with TRBJ1-5, with D possibly being TRBD1 (6 bases). Germline CDR1 and CDR2: SGHTA and FQGTGA. V lost 3 bases, J lost 0 bases, and 18 bases lay in between. The CDR3 is made up of 18 amino acids. The DNA for the CDR3 is TGTGCCAGCAGCTTCACTTCCGGGACAACCCTTAGCAATCAGCCCCAGCATTTT. Its translation: CASSFTSGTTLSNQPQHF.

The rearrangement joins TRBV7-2 to TRBJ2-7, with D possibly TRBD2 on 5 matching bases. V was cut by 1 base and J by 2 bases, with 12 bases left in between. The CDR3 has 15 amino acids. CDR1 and CDR2 from the germline V gene are SGHTA and FQGNSA. The CDR3, as DNA: TGTGCCAGCAGCTTAGGCCACCCGGGGACCTACGAGCAGTACTTC. This codes for CASSLGHPGTYEQYF.

In this sample, this clone turned up a few times. The gene calls are TRBV4-2 and TRBJ1-6; 10 bases align to TRBD1. Germline loops: CDR1 LGHNA, CDR2 YNFKEQ. Trimming at V came to 5 bases and at J to 8 bases, leaving 0 bases not matched to a gene. The CDR3 spans 13 residues. CDR3 DNA: TGTGCCAGCAGCGGGACAGGGGATTCACCCCTCCACTTT. It codes for CASSGTGDSPLHF.

The chain is built from TRBV19 and TRBJ1-2; D call uncertain. Trimming took 4 bases from V and 5 from J, leaving 17 bases between them. This CDR3 comprises 15 residues. The germline gives CDR1 LNHDA, CDR2 SQIVND (reference sequence). CDR3 loop: CASSSSSVVGYGYTF. CDR3 bases: TGTGCCAGTAGTAGCAGTTCAGTGGTGGGATATGGCTACACCTTC.

This clone has a handful of counts. The J gene is TRBJ1-4, the V gene TRBV29-1; possibly TRBD1 for D (5 bases). Germline CDR1 reads SQVTM; CDR2 reads ANQGSEA. CDR3 length equals 14 residues. The ends were cut back, 1 base at V and 4 bases at J, with 10 bases in the middle. The CDR3 region has the DNA TGCAGCGTTGAAGGAACGGGGGATAATGAAAAACTGTTTTTT. Protein sequence: CSVEGTGDNEKLFF.

This clone appeared once. The chain joins TRBV5-1 to TRBJ2-3, with D tentatively TRBD2 (5 bases). Trimming shortened V by 4 bases and J by 3 bases, and 9 bases separated the two germline ends. This CDR3 contains 13 residues. Germline loops: CDR1 SGHRS, CDR2 YFSETQ. The CDR3 is CASSTSGTDTQYF. As DNA, the CDR3 is TGCGCCAGCAGCACCTCGGGAACAGATACGCAGTATTTT.

CDR3 amino acids: CASSLDPGANVLTF. CDR3 nucleotide sequence: TGTGCCAGCAGCTTAGACCCCGGGGCCAACGTCCTGACTTTC. The chain links TRBV7-2 to TRBJ2-6; D ambiguous. V dropped 1 base and J dropped 4 bases, with 5 bases sitting between them. CDR1 and CDR2 (germline): SGHTA, FQGNSA. CDR3 length: 14 residues.

This rearrangement joins TRBV5-1 to TRBJ2-5, with TRBD2 identical over 15 bases. V shed 4 bases and J 2 bases; nucleotides not matched to a gene: 9. Per germline, CDR1 SGHRS and CDR2 YFSETQ. The CDR3 covers 18 residues. The CDR3 nucleotides read TGCGCCAGCAGCCTAGGACTAGCGGGGGGGAGGAGACAAGAGACCCAGTACTTC. This sequence encodes CASSLGLAGGRRQETQYF.

V usage is TRBV30 and J usage is TRBJ1-2; possibly TRBD1 for D (5 bases). Germline assignment: CDR1 GTSNPN and CDR2 SVGIG (reference sequence). V was clipped by 2 bases and J by 6 bases, with 13 bases between them. CDR3 size: 13 residues. This CDR3 is CAWSPGTPHGYTF. CDR3 coding DNA: TGTGCCTGGAGTCCCGGGACGCCGCATGGCTACACCTTC.

This clone was picked up one time. The chain couples TRBV30 to TRBJ1-3; unclear D gene. The germline V and J ends were trimmed by 0 bases and 0 bases, with 6 bases remaining between them. Germline V gives CDR1 GTSNPN, CDR2 SVGIG (reference sequence). The CDR3 extends over 14 amino acids. The CDR3 loop reads CAWSVGLSGNTIYF. CDR3 nucleotides: TGTGCCTGGAGTGTAGGTCTCTCTGGAAACACCATATATTTT.